Detailed here is one T cell receptor (beta chain). With 2 bases removed from V and 0 bases from J, the gap between germline ends came to 4 bases. In germline, CDR1 is LGHNT, CDR2 FRNRAP. This CDR3 is 14 amino acids long. The data originate from a study of blood T cell repertoires in COVID-19. Whole-study context: The samples span acute and convalescent COVID-19 from the United States, Italy and Spain. Sample material is recorded as cDNA or gDNA derived from T cells, B-cell-depleted T cells, or PBMCs.

Source study methods: Reference gene primer amplification gave nucleated cell count estimates. Sequencing was performed with immunoSEQ multiplex PCR; in TCRdb, only in-frame clones are kept and a portion is missing. The D gene and trimming were derived from the DNA, and the V and J assignments and clone size from that table. The table has about 67,000 clones, 70% to 90% seen once. This rearrangement joins TRBV12-5 to TRBJ2-2; D gene ambiguous. The sequence was obtained from a man aged 45-65 years with active COVID-19. Sequencing was done on a sample of peripheral blood. CDR3 amino acids: CASGLFANTGELFF. The CDR3 nucleotides read TGTGCTAGTGGTTTGTTCGCGAACACCGGGGAGCTGTTTTTT.